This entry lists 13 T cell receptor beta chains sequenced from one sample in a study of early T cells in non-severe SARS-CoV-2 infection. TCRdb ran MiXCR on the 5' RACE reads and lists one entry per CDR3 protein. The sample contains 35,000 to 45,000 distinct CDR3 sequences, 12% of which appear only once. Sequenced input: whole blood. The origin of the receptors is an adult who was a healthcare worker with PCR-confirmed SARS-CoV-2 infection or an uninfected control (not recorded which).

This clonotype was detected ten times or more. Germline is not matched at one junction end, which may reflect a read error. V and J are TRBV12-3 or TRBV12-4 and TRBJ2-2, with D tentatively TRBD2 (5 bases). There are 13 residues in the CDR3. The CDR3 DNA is TGTGCCAGCAGTCTAGCCGGTACCGGGGAGCTGTTTTTT. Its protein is CASSLAGTGELFF.

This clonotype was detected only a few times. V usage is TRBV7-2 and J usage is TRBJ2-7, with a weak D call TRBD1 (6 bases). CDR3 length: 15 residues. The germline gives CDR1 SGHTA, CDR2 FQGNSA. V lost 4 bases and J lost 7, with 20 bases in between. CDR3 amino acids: CASSSGVRLSEEQYF. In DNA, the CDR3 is TGTGCCAGCAGCTCAGGGGTTCGCCTCTCGGAGGAGCAGTACTTC. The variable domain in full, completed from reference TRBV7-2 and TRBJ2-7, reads GAGVSQSPSNKVTEKGKDVELRCDPISGHTALYWYRQSLGQGLEFLIYFQGNSAPDKSGLPSDRFSAERTGGSVSTLTIQRTQQEDSAVYLCASSSGVRLSEEQYFGPGTRLTVT.

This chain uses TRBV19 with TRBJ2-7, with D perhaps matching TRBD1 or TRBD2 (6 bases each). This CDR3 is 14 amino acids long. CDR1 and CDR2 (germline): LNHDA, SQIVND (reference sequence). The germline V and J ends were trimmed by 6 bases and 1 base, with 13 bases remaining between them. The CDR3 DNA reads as TGTGCCAGTAGGGAGCGGAGGGGGTCCTACGAGCAGTACTTC. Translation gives CASRERRGSYEQYF.

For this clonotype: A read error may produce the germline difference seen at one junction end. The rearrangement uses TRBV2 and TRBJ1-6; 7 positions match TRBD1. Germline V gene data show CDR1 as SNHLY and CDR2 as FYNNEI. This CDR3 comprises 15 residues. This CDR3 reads CASRGPGQPNSPLHF. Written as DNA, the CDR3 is TGTGCCAGCAGAGGGCCGGGACAGCCAAATTCACCCCTCCATTTT.

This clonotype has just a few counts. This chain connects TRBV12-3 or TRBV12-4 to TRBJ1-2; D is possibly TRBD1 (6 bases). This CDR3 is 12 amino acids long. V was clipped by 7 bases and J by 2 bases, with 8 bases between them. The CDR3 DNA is TGTGCCAGCAACCAGGGGAACTATGGCTACACCTTC. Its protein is CASNQGNYGYTF.

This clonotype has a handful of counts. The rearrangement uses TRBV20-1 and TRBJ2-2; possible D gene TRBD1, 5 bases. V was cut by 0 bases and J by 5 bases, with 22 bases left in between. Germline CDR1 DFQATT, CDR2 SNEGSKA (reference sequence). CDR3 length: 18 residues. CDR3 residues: CSARDRAGPMVWTGELFF. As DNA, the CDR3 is TGCAGTGCTAGAGATCGGGCAGGGCCTATGGTGTGGACCGGGGAGCTGTTTTTT.

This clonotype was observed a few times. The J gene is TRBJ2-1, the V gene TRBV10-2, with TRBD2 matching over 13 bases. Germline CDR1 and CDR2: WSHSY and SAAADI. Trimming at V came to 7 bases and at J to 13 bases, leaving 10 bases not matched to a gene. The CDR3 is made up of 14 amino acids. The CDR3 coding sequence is TGCGCCAGCACCAGGACTAGCGGGGGCTTGGAACAGTTCTTC. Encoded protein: CASTRTSGGLEQFF.

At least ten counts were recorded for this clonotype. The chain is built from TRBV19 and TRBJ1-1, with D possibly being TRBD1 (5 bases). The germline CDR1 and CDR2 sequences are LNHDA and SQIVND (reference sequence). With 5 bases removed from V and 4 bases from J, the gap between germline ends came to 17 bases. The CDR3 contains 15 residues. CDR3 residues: CASSPARGLATEAFF. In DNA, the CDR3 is TGTGCCAGTAGTCCAGCCCGGGGACTAGCCACTGAAGCTTTCTTT.

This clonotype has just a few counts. For the CDR3, the DNA is TGTGCCAGCAGCTTAGTTCCTAACGGGAGGGCCTCATCTACCGGGGAGCTGTTTTTT. It codes for CASSLVPNGRASSTGELFF. The rearrangement uses TRBV7-2 and TRBJ2-2, with 8 bases fitting TRBD2. Losses at the gene ends were 1 base for V and 5 bases for J; bases not matched to a gene: 15. The CDR3 consists of 19 residues. CDR1 and CDR2 from the germline V gene are SGHTA and FQGNSA.

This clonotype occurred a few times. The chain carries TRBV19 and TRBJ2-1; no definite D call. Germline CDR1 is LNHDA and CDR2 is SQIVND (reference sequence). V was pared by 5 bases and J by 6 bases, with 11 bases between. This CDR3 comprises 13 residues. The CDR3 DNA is TGTGCCAGTAGTCCCCAGGCCATCAATGAGCAGTTCTTC. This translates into CASSPQAINEQFF.

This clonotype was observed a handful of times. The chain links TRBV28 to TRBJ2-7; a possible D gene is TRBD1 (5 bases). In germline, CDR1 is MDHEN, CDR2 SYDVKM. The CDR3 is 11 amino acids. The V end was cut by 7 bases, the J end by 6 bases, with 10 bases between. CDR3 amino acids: CASTGISEQYF. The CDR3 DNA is TGTGCCAGCACAGGGATATCCGAGCAGTACTTC. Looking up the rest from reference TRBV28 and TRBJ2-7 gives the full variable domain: DVKVTQSSRYLVKRTGEKVFLECVQDMDHENMFWYRQDPGLGLRLIYFSYDVKMKEKGDIPEGYSVSREKKERFSLILESASTNQTSMYLCASTGISEQYFGPGTRLTVT.

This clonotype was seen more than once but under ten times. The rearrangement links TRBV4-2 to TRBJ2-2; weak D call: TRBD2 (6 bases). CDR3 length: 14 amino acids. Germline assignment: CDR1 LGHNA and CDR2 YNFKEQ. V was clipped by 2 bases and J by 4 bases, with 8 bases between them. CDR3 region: CASSQSGVTGELFF. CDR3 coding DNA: TGTGCCAGCAGCCAATCGGGGGTCACCGGGGAGCTGTTTTTT.

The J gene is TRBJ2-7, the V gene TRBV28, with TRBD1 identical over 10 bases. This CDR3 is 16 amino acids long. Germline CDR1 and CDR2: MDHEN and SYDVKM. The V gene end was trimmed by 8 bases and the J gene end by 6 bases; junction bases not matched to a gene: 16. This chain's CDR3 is CASRGTGVLNYGEQYF. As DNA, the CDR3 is TGTGCCAGCCGAGGGACAGGGGTCCTGAATTACGGCGAGCAGTACTTC.